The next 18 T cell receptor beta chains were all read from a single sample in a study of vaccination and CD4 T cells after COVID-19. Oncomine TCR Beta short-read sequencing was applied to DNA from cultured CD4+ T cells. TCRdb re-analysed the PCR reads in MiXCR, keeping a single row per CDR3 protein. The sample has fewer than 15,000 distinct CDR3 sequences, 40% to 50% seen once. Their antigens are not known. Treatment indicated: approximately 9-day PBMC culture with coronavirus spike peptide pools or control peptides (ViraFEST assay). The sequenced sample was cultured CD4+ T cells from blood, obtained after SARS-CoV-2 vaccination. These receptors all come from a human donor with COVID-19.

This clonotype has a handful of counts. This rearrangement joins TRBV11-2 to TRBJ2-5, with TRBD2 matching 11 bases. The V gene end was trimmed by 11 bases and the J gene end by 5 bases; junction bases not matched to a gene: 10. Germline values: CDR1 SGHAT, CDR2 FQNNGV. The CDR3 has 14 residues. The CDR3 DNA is TGTGCCGAACAAGCTAGCGGGGGGTTTGAGACCCAGTACTTC. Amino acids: CAEQASGGFETQYF. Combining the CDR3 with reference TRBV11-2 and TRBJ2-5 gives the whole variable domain EAGVAQSPRYKIIEKRQSVAFWCNPISGHATLYWYQQILGQGPKLLIQFQNNGVVDDSQLPKDRFSAERLKGVDSTLKIQPAKLEDSAVYLCAEQASGGFETQYFGPGTRLLVL.

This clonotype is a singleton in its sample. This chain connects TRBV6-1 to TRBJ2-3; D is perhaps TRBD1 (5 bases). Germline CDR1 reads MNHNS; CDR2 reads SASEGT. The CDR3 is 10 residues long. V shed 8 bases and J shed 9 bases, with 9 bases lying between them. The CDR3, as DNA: TGTGCCAGCCGACAGAACACGCAGTATTTT. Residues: CASRQNTQYF.

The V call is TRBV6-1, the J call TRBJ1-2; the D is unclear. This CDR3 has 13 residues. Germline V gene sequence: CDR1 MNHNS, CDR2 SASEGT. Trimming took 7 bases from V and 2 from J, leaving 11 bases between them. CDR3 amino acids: CASTPGSNYGYTF. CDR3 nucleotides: TGTGCCAGCACCCCCGGTTCCAACTATGGCTACACCTTC.

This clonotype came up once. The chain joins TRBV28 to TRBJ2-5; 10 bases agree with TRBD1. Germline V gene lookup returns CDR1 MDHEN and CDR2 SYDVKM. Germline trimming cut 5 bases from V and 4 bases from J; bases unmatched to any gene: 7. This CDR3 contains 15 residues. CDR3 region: CASSKLRQGAETQYF. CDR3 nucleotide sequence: TGTGCCAGCAGTAAACTGAGACAGGGGGCAGAGACCCAGTACTTC.

CDR3 nucleotides: TGTGCCAGCAGTCCTAGGAAAGGGGGGCAGCCCCAGCATTTT. Its protein is CASSPRKGGQPQHF. The chain joins TRBV27 to TRBJ1-5; possible D gene TRBD1, 6 bases. The V gene lost 5 bases and the J gene lost 7 bases, with 15 bases spanning the gap. The length of the CDR3 is 14 residues. Germline V gene data show CDR1 as MNHEY and CDR2 as SMNVEV (reference sequence).

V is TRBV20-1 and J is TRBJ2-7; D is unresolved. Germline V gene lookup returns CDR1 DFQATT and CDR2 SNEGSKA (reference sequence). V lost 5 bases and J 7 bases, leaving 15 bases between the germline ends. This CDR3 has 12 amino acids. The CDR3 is CSAGRKGQEQYF. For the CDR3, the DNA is TGCAGTGCTGGGCGTAAAGGGCAAGAGCAGTACTTC.

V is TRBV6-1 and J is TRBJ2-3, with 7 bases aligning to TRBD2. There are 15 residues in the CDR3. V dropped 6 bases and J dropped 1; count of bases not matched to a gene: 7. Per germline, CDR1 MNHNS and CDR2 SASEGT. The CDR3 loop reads CASRETSGGTDTQYF. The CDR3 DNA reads TGTGCCAGCAGGGAAACAAGCGGGGGCACAGATACGCAGTATTTT.

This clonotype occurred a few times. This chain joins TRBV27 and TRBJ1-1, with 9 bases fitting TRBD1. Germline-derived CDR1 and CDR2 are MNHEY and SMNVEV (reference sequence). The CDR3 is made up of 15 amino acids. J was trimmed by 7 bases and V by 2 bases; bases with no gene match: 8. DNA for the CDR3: TGTGCCAGCAGTTTAATTTGGACAGGGGTTGGTGAAGCTTTCTTT. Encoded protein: CASSLIWTGVGEAFF.

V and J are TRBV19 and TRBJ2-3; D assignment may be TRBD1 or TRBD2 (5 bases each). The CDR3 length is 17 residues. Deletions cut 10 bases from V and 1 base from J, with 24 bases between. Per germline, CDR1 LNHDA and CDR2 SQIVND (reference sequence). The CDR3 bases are TGTGCCACTTATTGGGGGTACGGGGACCTATGCACAGATACGCAGTATTTT. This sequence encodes CATYWGYGDLCTDTQYF.

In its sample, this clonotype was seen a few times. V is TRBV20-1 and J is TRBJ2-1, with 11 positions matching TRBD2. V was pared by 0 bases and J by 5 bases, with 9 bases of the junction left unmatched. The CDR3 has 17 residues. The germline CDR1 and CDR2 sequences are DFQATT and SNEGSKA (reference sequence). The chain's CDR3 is CSARDPASGGLNNEQFF. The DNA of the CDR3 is TGCAGTGCTAGAGATCCGGCTAGCGGGGGGCTGAACAATGAGCAGTTCTTC.

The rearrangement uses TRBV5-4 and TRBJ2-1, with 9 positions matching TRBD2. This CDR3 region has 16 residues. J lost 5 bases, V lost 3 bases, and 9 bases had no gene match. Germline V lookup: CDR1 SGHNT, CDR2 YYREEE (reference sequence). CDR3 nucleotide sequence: TGTGCCAGCAGCTCGGCAGGGGCGGGGGGGAACAATGAGCAGTTCTTC. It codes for CASSSAGAGGNNEQFF.

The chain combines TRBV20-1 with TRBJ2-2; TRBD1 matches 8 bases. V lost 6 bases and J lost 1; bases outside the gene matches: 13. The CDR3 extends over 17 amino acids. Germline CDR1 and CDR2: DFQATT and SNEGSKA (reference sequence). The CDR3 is CSASRTGMVMNTGELFF. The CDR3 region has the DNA TGCAGTGCCAGCAGGACAGGGATGGTGATGAACACCGGGGAGCTGTTTTTT.

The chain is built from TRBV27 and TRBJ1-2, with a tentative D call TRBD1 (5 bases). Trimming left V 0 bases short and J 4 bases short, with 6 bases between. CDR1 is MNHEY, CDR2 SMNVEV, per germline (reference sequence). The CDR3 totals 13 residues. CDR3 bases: TGTGCCAGCAGTTTATCAGGGACCTATGGCTACACCTTC. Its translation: CASSLSGTYGYTF.

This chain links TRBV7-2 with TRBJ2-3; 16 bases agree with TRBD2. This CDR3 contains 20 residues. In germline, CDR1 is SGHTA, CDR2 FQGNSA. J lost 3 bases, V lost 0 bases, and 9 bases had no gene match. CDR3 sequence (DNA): TGTGCCAGCAGCTTAGCGCTGGGACTAGCGGGGGGGCCTTCGACAGATACGCAGTATTTT. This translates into CASSLALGLAGGPSTDTQYF.

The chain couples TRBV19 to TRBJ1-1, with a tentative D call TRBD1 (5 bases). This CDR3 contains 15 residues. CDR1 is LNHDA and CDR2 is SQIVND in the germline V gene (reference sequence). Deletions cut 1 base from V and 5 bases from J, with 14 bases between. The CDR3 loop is CASSIGGAVETEAFF. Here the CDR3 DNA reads TGTGCCAGTAGTATAGGGGGCGCGGTAGAGACTGAAGCTTTCTTT.

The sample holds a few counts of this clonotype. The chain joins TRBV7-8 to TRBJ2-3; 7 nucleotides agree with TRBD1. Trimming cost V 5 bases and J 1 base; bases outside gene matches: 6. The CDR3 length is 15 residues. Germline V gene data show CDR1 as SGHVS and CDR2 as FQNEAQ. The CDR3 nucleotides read TGTGCCAGCAGCCCCTACGGGACAGGCACAGATACGCAGTATTTT. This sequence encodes CASSPYGTGTDTQYF.

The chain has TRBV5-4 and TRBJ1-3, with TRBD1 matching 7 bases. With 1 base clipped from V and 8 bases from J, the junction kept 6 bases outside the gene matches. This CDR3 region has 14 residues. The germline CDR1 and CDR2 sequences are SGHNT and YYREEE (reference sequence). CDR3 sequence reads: CASSLNRGRDTIYF. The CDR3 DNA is TGTGCCAGCAGCTTGAACAGGGGCAGGGACACCATATATTTT.

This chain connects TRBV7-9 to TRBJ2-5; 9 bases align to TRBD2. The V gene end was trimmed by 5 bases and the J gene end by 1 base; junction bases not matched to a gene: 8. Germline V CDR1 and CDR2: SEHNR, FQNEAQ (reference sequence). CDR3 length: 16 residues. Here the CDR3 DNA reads TGTGCCAGCAGCCCCACCCGACTAGCGGCCCAAGAGACCCAGTACTTC. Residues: CASSPTRLAAQETQYF.